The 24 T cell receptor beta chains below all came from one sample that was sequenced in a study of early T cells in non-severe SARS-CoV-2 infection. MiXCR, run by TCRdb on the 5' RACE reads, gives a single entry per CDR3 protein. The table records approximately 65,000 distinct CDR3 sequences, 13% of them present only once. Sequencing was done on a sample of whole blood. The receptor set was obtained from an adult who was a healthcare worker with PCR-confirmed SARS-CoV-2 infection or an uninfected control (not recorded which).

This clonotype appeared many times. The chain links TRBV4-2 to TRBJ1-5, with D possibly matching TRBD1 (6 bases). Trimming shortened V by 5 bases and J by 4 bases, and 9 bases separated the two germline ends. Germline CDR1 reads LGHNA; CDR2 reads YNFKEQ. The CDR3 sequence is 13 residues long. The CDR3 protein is CASSRTVNQPQHF. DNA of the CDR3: TGTGCCAGCAGCAGGACAGTAAATCAGCCCCAGCATTTT.

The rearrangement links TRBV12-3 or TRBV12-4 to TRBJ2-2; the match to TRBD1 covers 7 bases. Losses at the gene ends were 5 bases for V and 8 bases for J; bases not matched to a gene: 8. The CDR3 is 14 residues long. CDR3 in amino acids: CASSPGTAIGELFF. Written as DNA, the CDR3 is TGTGCCAGCAGTCCGGGGACAGCAATTGGGGAGCTGTTTTTT.

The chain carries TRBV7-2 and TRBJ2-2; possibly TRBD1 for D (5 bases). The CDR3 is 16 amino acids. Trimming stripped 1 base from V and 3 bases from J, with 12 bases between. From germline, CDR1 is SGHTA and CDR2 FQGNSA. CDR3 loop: CASSLVPGFDTGELFF. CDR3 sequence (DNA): TGTGCCAGCAGCTTAGTGCCAGGGTTCGACACCGGGGAGCTGTTTTTT. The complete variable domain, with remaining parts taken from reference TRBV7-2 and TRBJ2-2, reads GAGVSQSPSNKVTEKGKDVELRCDPISGHTALYWYRQSLGQGLEFLIYFQGNSAPDKSGLPSDRFSAERTGGSVSTLTIQRTQQEDSAVYLCASSLVPGFDTGELFFGEGSRLTVL.

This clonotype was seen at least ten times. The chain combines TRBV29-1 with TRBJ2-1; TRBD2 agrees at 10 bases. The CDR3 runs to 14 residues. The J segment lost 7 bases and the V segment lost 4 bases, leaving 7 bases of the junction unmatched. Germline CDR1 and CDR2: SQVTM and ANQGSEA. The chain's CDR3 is CSVVERGGRNEQFF. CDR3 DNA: TGCAGCGTTGTGGAGCGGGGGGGGCGGAATGAGCAGTTCTTC.

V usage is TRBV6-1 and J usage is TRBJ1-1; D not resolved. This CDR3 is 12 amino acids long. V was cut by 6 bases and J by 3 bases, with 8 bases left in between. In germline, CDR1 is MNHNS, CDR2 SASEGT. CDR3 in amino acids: CASRDRDTEAFF. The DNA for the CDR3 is TGTGCCAGCAGGGACCGGGACACTGAAGCTTTCTTT.

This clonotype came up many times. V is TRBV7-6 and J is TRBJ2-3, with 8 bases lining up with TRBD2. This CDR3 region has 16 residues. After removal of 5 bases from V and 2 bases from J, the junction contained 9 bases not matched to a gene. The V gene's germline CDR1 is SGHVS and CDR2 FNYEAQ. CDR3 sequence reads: CASSPLAGPTTDTQYF. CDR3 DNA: TGTGCCAGCAGCCCCTTAGCGGGACCTACCACAGATACGCAGTATTTT. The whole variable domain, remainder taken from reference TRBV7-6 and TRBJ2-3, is GAGVSQSPRYKVTKRGQDVALRCDPISGHVSLYWYRQALGQGPEFLTYFNYEAQQDKSGLPNDRFSAERPEGSISTLTIQRTEQRDSAMYRCASSPLAGPTTDTQYFGPGTRLTVL.

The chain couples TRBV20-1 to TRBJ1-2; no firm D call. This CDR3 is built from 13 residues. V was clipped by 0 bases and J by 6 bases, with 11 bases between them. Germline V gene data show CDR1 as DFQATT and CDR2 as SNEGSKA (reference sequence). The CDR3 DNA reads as TGCAGTGCTAGAGATGACGGGGAAGATGGCTACACCTTC. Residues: CSARDDGEDGYTF.

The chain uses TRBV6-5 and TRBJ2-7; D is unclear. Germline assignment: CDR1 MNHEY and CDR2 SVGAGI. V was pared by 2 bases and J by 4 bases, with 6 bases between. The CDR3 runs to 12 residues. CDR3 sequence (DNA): TGTGCCAGCAGTTACGCCTCGTACGAGCAGTACTTC. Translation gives CASSYASYEQYF.

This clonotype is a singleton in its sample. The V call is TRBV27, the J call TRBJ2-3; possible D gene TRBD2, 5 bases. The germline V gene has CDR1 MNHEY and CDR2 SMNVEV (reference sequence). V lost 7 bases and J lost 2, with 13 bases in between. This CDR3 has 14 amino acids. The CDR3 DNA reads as TGTGCCAGCAAAACTAGTCCCCTCACAGATACGCAGTATTTT. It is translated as CASKTSPLTDTQYF.

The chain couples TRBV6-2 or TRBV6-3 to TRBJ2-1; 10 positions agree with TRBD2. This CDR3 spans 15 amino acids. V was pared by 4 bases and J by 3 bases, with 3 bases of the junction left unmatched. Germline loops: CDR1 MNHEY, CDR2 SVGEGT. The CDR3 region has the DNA TGTGCCAGCAGTTCTGTAGCGGGGGGCTACAATGAGCAGTTCTTC. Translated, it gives CASSSVAGGYNEQFF.

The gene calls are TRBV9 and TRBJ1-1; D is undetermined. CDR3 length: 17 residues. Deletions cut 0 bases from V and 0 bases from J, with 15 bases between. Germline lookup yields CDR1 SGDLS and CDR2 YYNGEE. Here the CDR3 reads CASSVEVWEVLNTEAFF. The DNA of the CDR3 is TGTGCCAGCAGCGTAGAGGTCTGGGAGGTTTTGAACACTGAAGCTTTCTTT.

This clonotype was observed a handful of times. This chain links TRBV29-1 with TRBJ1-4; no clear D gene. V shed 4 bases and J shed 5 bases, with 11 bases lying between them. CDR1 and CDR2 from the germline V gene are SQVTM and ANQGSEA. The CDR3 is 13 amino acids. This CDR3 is CSVVDAGNEKLFF. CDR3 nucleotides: TGCAGCGTTGTAGACGCTGGGAATGAAAAACTGTTTTTT. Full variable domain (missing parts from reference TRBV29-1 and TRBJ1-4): SAVISQKPSRDICQRGTSLTIQCQVDSQVTMMFWYRQQPGQSLTLIATANQGSEATYESGFVIDKFPISRPNLTFSTLTVSNMSPEDSSIYLCSVVDAGNEKLFFGSGTQLSVL.

As DNA, the CDR3 is TGTGCCAGTAGTGTTATGACAGGCCCCTACGAGCAGTACTTC. Amino acid sequence: CASSVMTGPYEQYF. The rearrangement links TRBV19 to TRBJ2-7; TRBD1 might be the D (6 bases). V lost 5 bases, J lost 2 bases, and 13 bases lay in between. The length of the CDR3 is 14 residues. Germline V gene lookup returns CDR1 LNHDA and CDR2 SQIVND (reference sequence).

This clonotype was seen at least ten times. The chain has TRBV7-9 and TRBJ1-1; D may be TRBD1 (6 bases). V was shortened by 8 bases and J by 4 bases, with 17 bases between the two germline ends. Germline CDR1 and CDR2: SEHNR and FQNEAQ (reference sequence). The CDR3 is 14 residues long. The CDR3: CASFLGGVGTEAFF. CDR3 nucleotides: TGTGCCAGCTTTCTAGGGGGGGTAGGCACTGAAGCTTTCTTT.

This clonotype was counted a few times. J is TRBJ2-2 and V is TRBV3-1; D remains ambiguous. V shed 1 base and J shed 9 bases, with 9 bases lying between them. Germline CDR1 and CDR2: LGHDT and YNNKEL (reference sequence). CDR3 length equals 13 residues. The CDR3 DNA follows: TGTGCCAGCAGCCAAGGACTGACCCGGGAGCTGTTTTTT. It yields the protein CASSQGLTRELFF.

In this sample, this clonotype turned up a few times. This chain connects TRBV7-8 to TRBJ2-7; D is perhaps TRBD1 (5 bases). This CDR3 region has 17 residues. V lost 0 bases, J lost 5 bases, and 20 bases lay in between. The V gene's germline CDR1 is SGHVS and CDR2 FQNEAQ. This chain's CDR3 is CASSLALFGAGANEQYF. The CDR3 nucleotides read TGTGCCAGCAGCTTAGCGCTTTTTGGGGCCGGAGCTAACGAGCAGTACTTC.

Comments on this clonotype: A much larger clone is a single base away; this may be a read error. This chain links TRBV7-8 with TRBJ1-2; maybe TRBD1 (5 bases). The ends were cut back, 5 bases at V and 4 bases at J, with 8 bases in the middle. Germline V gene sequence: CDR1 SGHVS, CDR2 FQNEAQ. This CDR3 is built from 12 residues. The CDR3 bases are TGTGCCAGCAGCCGGGGACTCTATGGCTACACCTTC. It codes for CASSRGLYGYTF.

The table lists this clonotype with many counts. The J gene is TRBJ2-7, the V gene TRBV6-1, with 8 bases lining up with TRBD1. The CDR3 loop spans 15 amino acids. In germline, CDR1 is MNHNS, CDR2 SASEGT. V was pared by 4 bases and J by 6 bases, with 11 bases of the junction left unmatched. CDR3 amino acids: CASSVTTGVVAEQYF. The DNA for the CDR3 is TGTGCCAGCAGTGTAACGACAGGGGTCGTGGCCGAGCAGTACTTC.

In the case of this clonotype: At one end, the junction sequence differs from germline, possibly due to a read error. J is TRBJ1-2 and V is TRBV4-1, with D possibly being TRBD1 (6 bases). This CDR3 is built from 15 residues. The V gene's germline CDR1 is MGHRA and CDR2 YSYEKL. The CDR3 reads CASSQDTLSGTRGNF. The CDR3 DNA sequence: TGCGCCAGCAGCCAAGATACACTGTCCGGGACACGGGGGAATTTC.

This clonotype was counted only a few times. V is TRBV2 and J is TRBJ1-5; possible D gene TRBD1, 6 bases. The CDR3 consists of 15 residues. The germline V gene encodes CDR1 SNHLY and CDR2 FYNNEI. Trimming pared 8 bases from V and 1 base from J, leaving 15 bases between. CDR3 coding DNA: TGTGCCAGCCAGAAGGGGGATTACAGCAATCAGCCCCAGCATTTT. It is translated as CASQKGDYSNQPQHF.

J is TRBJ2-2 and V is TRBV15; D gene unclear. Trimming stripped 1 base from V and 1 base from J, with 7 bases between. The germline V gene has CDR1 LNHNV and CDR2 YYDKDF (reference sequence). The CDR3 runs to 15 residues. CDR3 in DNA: TGTGCCACCAGCAGAGGGGCAGTGAACACCGGGGAGCTGTTTTTT. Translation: CATSRGAVNTGELFF.

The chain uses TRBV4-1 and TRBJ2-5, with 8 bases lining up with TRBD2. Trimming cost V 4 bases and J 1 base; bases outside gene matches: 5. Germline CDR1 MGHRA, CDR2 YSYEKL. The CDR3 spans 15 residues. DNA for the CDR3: TGCGCCAGCAGCCCCCTCACTAGCGGCCAAGAGACCCAGTACTTC. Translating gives CASSPLTSGQETQYF.

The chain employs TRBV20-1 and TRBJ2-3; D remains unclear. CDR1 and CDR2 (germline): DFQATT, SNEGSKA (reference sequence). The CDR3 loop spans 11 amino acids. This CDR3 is CSRRTADTQYF. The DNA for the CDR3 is TGCAGCAGGCGTACTGCAGATACGCAGTATTTT.

This CDR3 is CASSRGYGGTGENTEAFF. The CDR3 DNA is TGTGCCAGCAGTCGAGGTTATGGAGGGACAGGGGAGAACACTGAAGCTTTCTTT. This sequence joins TRBV2 and TRBJ1-1; 10 bases line up with TRBD1. Trimming cost V 5 bases and J 1 base; bases outside gene matches: 13. The CDR3 is made up of 18 amino acids. Germline V gene sequence: CDR1 SNHLY, CDR2 FYNNEI.